Listed here are 24 T cell receptor beta chains from one sample, sequenced in a study of blood T cell repertoires in COVID-19. Assay used: immunoSEQ multiplex PCR; TCRdb lists only in-frame clones, some missing. Of a few hundred thousand clones listed, roughly 90% are singletons. Sequencing was done on a sample of peripheral blood. These receptors all stem from a man aged 25-40 years who had recovered from COVID-19.

This clone showed up many times. Different DNA sequences within this sample yield the same CDR3. The chain links TRBV10-3 to TRBJ2-7, with D perhaps TRBD1 (6 bases). CDR3 length: 13 amino acids. Germline CDR1 reads ENHRY; CDR2 reads SYGVKD. The germline V and J ends were trimmed by 4 bases and 0 bases, with 7 bases remaining between them. CDR3 sequence (DNA): TGTGCCATCAGTGGGGACACCTCCTACGAGCAGTACTTC. Encoded protein: CAISGDTSYEQYF.

The J gene is TRBJ2-3, the V gene TRBV10-1; 12 nucleotides align to TRBD2. V shed 4 bases and J 3 bases; nucleotides not matched to a gene: 11. Germline values: CDR1 WNHNN, CDR2 SYGVQD (reference sequence). This CDR3 has 18 amino acids. The CDR3 region has the DNA TGCGCCAGCAGTGGGGGAACAACTAGCGGGGGGCGAACAGATACGCAGTATTTT. Protein sequence: CASSGGTTSGGRTDTQYF.

This chain links TRBV29-1 with TRBJ1-2; 11 nucleotides match TRBD1. The CDR3 contains 13 residues. Germline loops: CDR1 SQVTM, CDR2 ANQGSEA. With 7 bases clipped from V and 4 bases from J, the junction kept 5 bases outside the gene matches. In DNA form, the CDR3 reads TGCAGCGCTGGGACAGGGGGTAGCTATGGCTACACCTTC. Translating it yields CSAGTGGSYGYTF.

The chain joins TRBV7-9 to TRBJ2-3, with D maybe TRBD1 (6 bases). Trimming took off 1 base at V and 4 bases at J, with 12 bases between the two ends. Per germline, CDR1 SEHNR and CDR2 FQNEAQ (reference sequence). This CDR3 contains 15 residues. The CDR3 DNA sequence: TGTGCCAGCAGCTTAGTGGTCAGGGGAGCAGATACGCAGTATTTT. It translates to CASSLVVRGADTQYF.

The rearrangement uses TRBV9 and TRBJ1-3, with D hard to call. Trimming cost V 0 bases and J 4 bases, with 11 bases left between them. This CDR3 comprises 15 residues. CDR1 SGDLS and CDR2 YYNGEE come from the germline V gene. The CDR3 protein is CASSVVASQGNTIYF. Here the CDR3 DNA reads TGTGCCAGCAGCGTAGTGGCCTCGCAAGGAAACACCATATATTTT.

The chain couples TRBV7-2 to TRBJ1-1; D uncertain. V was cut by 0 bases and J by 4 bases, with 12 bases left in between. The CDR3 extends over 15 amino acids. Germline V gene sequence: CDR1 SGHTA, CDR2 FQGNSA. CDR3 sequence: CASSLAPRGPTEAFF. CDR3 in DNA: TGTGCCAGCAGCTTAGCCCCTCGAGGGCCCACTGAAGCTTTCTTT.

The chain employs TRBV6-5 and TRBJ2-7, with D possibly being TRBD1 (6 bases). The CDR3 covers 16 residues. CDR1 and CDR2 (germline): MNHEY, SVGAGI. Trimming shortened V by 2 bases and J by 3 bases, and 17 bases separated the two germline ends. Here the CDR3 DNA reads TGTGCCAGCAGTTACGTCCCGTTAGGGGGTAGCTACGAGCAGTACTTC. Encoded protein: CASSYVPLGGSYEQYF.

The chain is built from TRBV5-4 and TRBJ2-5, with a tentative D call TRBD1 (6 bases). Trimming took 4 bases from V and 1 from J, leaving 11 bases between them. The CDR3 contains 14 residues. In germline, CDR1 is SGHNT, CDR2 YYREEE (reference sequence). CDR3 loop: CASSTGQTQETQYF. For the CDR3, the DNA is TGTGCCAGCAGCACTGGACAGACCCAAGAGACCCAGTACTTC.

The chain uses TRBV12-3 or TRBV12-4 and TRBJ1-2, with D unclear. The CDR3 runs 13 residues. With 6 bases removed from V and 1 base from J, the gap between germline ends came to 9 bases. The CDR3 reads CASSPSGNYGYTF. CDR3 nucleotides: TGTGCCAGCAGCCCGTCGGGTAACTATGGCTACACCTTC.

CDR3 bases: TGTGCCAGCAGTTACCCCAACCCGGGACAGAATTCACCCCTCCACTTT. It yields the protein CASSYPNPGQNSPLHF. The V and J genes are TRBV6-5 and TRBJ1-6; 7 nucleotides line up with TRBD1. The CDR3 sequence is 16 residues long. J was trimmed by 7 bases and V by 2 bases; bases with no gene match: 8. Germline values: CDR1 MNHEY, CDR2 SVGAGI.

J is TRBJ2-5 and V is TRBV5-4, with D perhaps matching TRBD2 (6 bases). V shed 4 bases and J shed 3 bases, with 13 bases lying between them. Germline lookup yields CDR1 SGHNT and CDR2 YYREEE (reference sequence). This CDR3 is built from 14 residues. For the CDR3, the DNA is TGTGCCAGCAGCGGCCCGGGACTTGAAGAGACCCAGTACTTC. The encoded protein is CASSGPGLEETQYF.

The rearrangement joins TRBV9 to TRBJ1-1; the D is unclear. Between the trimmed V and J ends, which lost 2 bases and 0 bases, there was a span of 14 bases. The V gene's germline CDR1 is SGDLS and CDR2 YYNGEE. The CDR3 spans 16 residues. This CDR3 reads CASSVQVQSMNTEAFF. The CDR3 region has the DNA TGTGCCAGCAGCGTCCAAGTACAGAGCATGAACACTGAAGCTTTCTTT.

The chain employs TRBV4-3 and TRBJ2-5; the D gene is possibly TRBD1 (5 bases). Trimming took 1 base from V and 1 from J, leaving 7 bases between them. The CDR3 extends over 14 amino acids. The germline gives CDR1 LGHNA, CDR2 YSLEER. The chain's CDR3 is CASSQGQRQETQYF. The DNA of the CDR3 is TGCGCCAGCAGCCAAGGACAGCGCCAAGAGACCCAGTACTTC.

This clone was counted a few times. J is TRBJ1-6 and V is TRBV19; tentative D call: TRBD1 (6 bases). Trimming took off 5 bases at V and 7 bases at J, with 12 bases between the two ends. Germline V lookup: CDR1 LNHDA, CDR2 SQIVND (reference sequence). The CDR3 sequence is 14 residues long. For the CDR3, the DNA is TGTGCCAGTAGTTATACAGGGAACAATTCACCCCTCCACTTT. It translates to CASSYTGNNSPLHF. Together with reference TRBV19 and TRBJ1-6, the CDR3 gives the full variable domain: DGGITQSPKYLFRKEGQNVTLSCEQNLNHDAMYWYRQDPGQGLRLIYYSQIVNDFQKGDIAEGYSVSREKKESFPLTVTSAQKNPTAFYLCASSYTGNNSPLHFGNGTRLTVT.

This clone was counted once. The rearrangement joins TRBV6-5 to TRBJ1-2; TRBD1 aligns across 9 bases. The CDR3 runs to 15 residues. The germline CDR1 and CDR2 sequences are MNHEY and SVGAGI. V shed 3 bases and J 6 bases; nucleotides not matched to a gene: 8. The CDR3: CASSYRGDRADGYTF. The CDR3 coding sequence is TGTGCCAGCAGTTATCGGGGGGACAGGGCCGATGGCTACACCTTC.

The rearrangement uses TRBV5-4 and TRBJ2-7, with D possibly matching TRBD2 (6 bases). From germline, CDR1 is SGHNT and CDR2 YYREEE (reference sequence). The germline V and J ends were trimmed by 0 bases and 0 bases, with 10 bases remaining between them. CDR3 length: 15 amino acids. CDR3 coding DNA: TGTGCCAGCAGCTTGGCCGGGGACTTCTCCTACGAGCAGTACTTC. Translation: CASSLAGDFSYEQYF.

The rearrangement uses TRBV6-5 and TRBJ1-6; TRBD1 matches at 10 bases. From germline, CDR1 is MNHEY and CDR2 SVGAGI. The CDR3 loop spans 14 amino acids. J was trimmed by 7 bases and V by 4 bases; bases with no gene match: 1. The CDR3, as DNA: TGTGCCAGCAGTTTGGGACAGGGGAATTCACCCCTCCACTTT. It translates to CASSLGQGNSPLHF.

The chain recombines TRBV7-2 with TRBJ2-1, with 15 bases fitting TRBD2. Losses at the gene ends were 1 base for V and 7 bases for J; bases not matched to a gene: 5. Germline V lookup: CDR1 SGHTA, CDR2 FQGNSA. The length of the CDR3 is 17 residues. The CDR3, as DNA: TGTGCCAGCAGCTTAGAGTGGACTAGCGGGGGGGCGAATGAGCAGTTCTTC. Protein product: CASSLEWTSGGANEQFF. The complete variable domain, with remaining parts taken from reference TRBV7-2 and TRBJ2-1, reads GAGVSQSPSNKVTEKGKDVELRCDPISGHTALYWYRQSLGQGLEFLIYFQGNSAPDKSGLPSDRFSAERTGGSVSTLTIQRTQQEDSAVYLCASSLEWTSGGANEQFFGPGTRLTVL.

This clone is a singleton in its sample. The genes are TRBV11-2 and TRBJ2-1; 12 bases agree with TRBD2. The CDR3 is 18 amino acids. CDR1 and CDR2 from the germline V gene are SGHAT and FQNNGV. V dropped 3 bases and J dropped 8; count of bases not matched to a gene: 14. This CDR3 reads CASSFTSGGSLRRDEQFF. CDR3 sequence (DNA): TGTGCCAGCAGCTTCACTAGCGGGGGGAGTCTCCGGCGGGATGAGCAGTTCTTC.

The rearrangement uses TRBV6-4 and TRBJ2-1, with D tentatively TRBD2 (5 bases). V lost 5 bases, J lost 10 bases, and 15 bases lay in between. The CDR3 extends over 13 amino acids. Germline V gene data show CDR1 as MRHNA and CDR2 as SNTAGT. The CDR3 loop is CASSSLPGVEQFF. The CDR3 DNA is TGTGCCAGCAGTTCACTGCCCGGGGTGGAGCAGTTCTTC.

The genes are TRBV5-6 and TRBJ2-5, with 11 bases identical to TRBD2. V was clipped by 2 bases and J by 3 bases; unmatched bases: 6. There are 16 residues in the CDR3. Germline V CDR1 and CDR2: SGHDT, YYEEEE. This CDR3 is CASSLFGSGGEETQYF. The CDR3 DNA follows: TGTGCCAGCAGCTTATTTGGTAGCGGGGGGGAAGAGACCCAGTACTTC.

This sequence joins TRBV5-4 and TRBJ1-6; D remains ambiguous. This CDR3 is built from 13 residues. With 6 bases removed from V and 7 bases from J, the gap between germline ends came to 11 bases. Looked up from germline, CDR1 is SGHNT and CDR2 is YYREEE (reference sequence). CDR3 region: CASTVDLNSPLHF. CDR3 nucleotides: TGTGCCAGCACAGTGGACTTAAATTCACCCCTCCACTTT.

V is TRBV7-7 and J is TRBJ2-7; 9 bases agree with TRBD2. J was trimmed by 5 bases and V by 1 base; bases with no gene match: 0. Per germline, CDR1 SSHAT and CDR2 FNYEAQ (reference sequence). The CDR3 totals 13 residues. The CDR3 nucleotides are TGTGCCAGCAGCTTAGGACTAGCGGACGAGCAGTACTTC. Protein sequence: CASSLGLADEQYF.

The rearrangement links TRBV13 to TRBJ1-2; a possible D gene is TRBD1 (5 bases). CDR1 is PRHDT, CDR2 FYEKMQ, per germline (reference sequence). The CDR3 extends over 15 amino acids. Trimming removed 6 bases from V and 3 bases from J, with 17 bases in between. CDR3 DNA: TGTGCCAGCAGTTCCGGGCAGGGAGGAGACTATGGCTACACCTTC. It yields the protein CASSSGQGGDYGYTF.